These 7 T cell receptor beta chains originate from one sample sequenced in a study of CD8 T cells in Susac syndrome. An amount of RNA that ranged from roughly 0.45 to 1 ug was reverse transcribed with random hexamers. TCRdb ran MiXCR on the immunoSEQ multiplex PCR reads and lists one entry per CDR3 protein. The sample consists of about 75,000 distinct CDR3 sequences, around 94% of them appearing once. The sequenced sample consisted of CD8+ T cells from PBMCs. The receptors stem from a human donor with Susac syndrome.

This chain uses TRBV28 with TRBJ2-7, with TRBD1 matching over 7 bases. The CDR3 spans 16 residues. CDR1 and CDR2 from the germline V gene are MDHEN and SYDVKM. V lost 4 bases and J lost 0; bases outside the gene matches: 9. CDR3 DNA: TGTGCCAGCAGTTCTATCGACAGGGAAAGCTCCTACGAGCAGTACTTC. Protein product: CASSSIDRESSYEQYF.

The chain uses TRBV9 and TRBJ1-2; a possible D gene is TRBD1 (6 bases). In germline, CDR1 is SGDLS, CDR2 YYNGEE. V dropped 0 bases and J dropped 8 bases, with 11 bases sitting between them. CDR3 size: 13 residues. Written as DNA, the CDR3 is TGTGCCAGCAGCGTAGCTACAGGGAGGGGCTACACCTTC. Amino acid sequence: CASSVATGRGYTF.

This chain uses TRBV7-9 with TRBJ1-6, with TRBD1 as a possible D gene (5 bases). Germline V gives CDR1 SEHNR, CDR2 FQNEAQ (reference sequence). This CDR3 is built from 15 residues. V lost 6 bases and J lost 4, with 13 bases in between. For the CDR3, the DNA is TGTGCCAGCAGAGGGACGGATTTTTATAATTCACCCCTCCACTTT. Its translation is CASRGTDFYNSPLHF.

The chain has TRBV9 and TRBJ2-7, with D uncertain. Trimming shortened V by 0 bases and J by 0 bases, and 4 bases separated the two germline ends. The CDR3 is 13 amino acids. The germline V gene has CDR1 SGDLS and CDR2 YYNGEE. The DNA for the CDR3 is TGTGCCAGCAGCGTAGACGTCTCCTACGAGCAGTACTTC. Encoded protein: CASSVDVSYEQYF.

The chain recombines TRBV6-2 or TRBV6-3 with TRBJ2-3; perhaps D is TRBD1 or TRBD2 (5 bases each). Germline V gene lookup returns CDR1 MNHEY and CDR2 SVGEGT. The length of the CDR3 is 15 residues. Trimming took off 8 bases at V and 5 bases at J, with 20 bases between the two ends. CDR3 bases: TGTGCCAGCGGGGACCCGAGGAGCTTTCAAGATACGCAGTATTTT. Its translation: CASGDPRSFQDTQYF.

In the case of this clonotype: A read error may account for a junction end that differs from germline. In DNA, the CDR3 is TGTGTCAGCAGGACAGGGCGAAACACTGAAGCTTTCTTT. Encoded protein: CVSRTGRNTEAFF. The chain is built from TRBV12-3 or TRBV12-4 and TRBJ1-1; TRBD1 matches at 8 bases. The CDR3 contains 13 residues.

The chain carries TRBV28 and TRBJ1-5; TRBD1 aligns across 9 bases. Germline V gives CDR1 MDHEN, CDR2 SYDVKM. Losses at the gene ends were 6 bases for V and 1 base for J; bases not matched to a gene: 1. This CDR3 has 14 amino acids. The CDR3 sequence is CASSDRGSNQPQHF. DNA for the CDR3: TGTGCCAGCAGCGACAGGGGGAGCAATCAGCCCCAGCATTTT. The whole variable domain, filled in from reference TRBV28 and TRBJ1-5, reads DVKVTQSSRYLVKRTGEKVFLECVQDMDHENMFWYRQDPGLGLRLIYFSYDVKMKEKGDIPEGYSVSREKKERFSLILESASTNQTSMYLCASSDRGSNQPQHFGDGTRLSIL.